This T cell receptor beta chain was documented in a study of T-cell reconstitution after alpha-beta-depleted transplantation in children. Study-wide results and caveats: The study reportedly traced alpha-beta T cells about two months after transplant to several hundred expanded graft clones. Some patients' high day-60 TCRbeta diversity was traced to surviving recipient T cells and thymic progenitors. Counts and diversity of T cells one year after transplant came mostly from newly produced T cells.

This clonotype came up a few times. Its antigen is currently unknown. Construction of the TCRbeta library involved unique molecular identifiers. TCRdb ran MiXCR on the PCR reads and lists one entry per CDR3 protein. This table has around 960,000 distinct CDR3 sequences, roughly 31% appearing once. Sequencing was performed on PBMCs, mostly from graft donor cells, taken 360 days after TCRalphabeta/CD19-depleted stem cell transplant. This clonotype was sampled from a boy less than two years old who had a stem cell transplant for SCID, so the T cells may come from the graft donor.

CDR3 nucleotide sequence: TGCAGTGCTAGCAATTCCCGACCCTACGAGCAGTACTTC. Translating it yields CSASNSRPYEQYF. The genes are TRBV20-1 and TRBJ2-7; D gene ambiguous. Per germline, CDR1 DFQATT and CDR2 SNEGSKA (reference sequence). The CDR3 extends over 13 amino acids. Trimming shortened V by 3 bases and J by 2 bases, and 11 bases separated the two germline ends.